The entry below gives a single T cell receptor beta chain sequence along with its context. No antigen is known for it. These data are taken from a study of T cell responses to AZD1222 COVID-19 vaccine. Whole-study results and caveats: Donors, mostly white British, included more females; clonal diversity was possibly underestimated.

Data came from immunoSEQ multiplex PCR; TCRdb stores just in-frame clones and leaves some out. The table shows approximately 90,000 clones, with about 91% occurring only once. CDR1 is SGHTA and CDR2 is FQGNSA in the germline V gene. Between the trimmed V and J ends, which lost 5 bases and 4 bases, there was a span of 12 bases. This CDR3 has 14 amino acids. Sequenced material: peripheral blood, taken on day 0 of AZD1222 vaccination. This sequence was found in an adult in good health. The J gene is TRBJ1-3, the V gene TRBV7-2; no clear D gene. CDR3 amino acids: CASSPTSSGNTIYF. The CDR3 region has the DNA TGTGCCAGCAGCCCCACCTCCTCGGGAAACACCATATATTTT.